Shown below are 24 T cell receptor beta chains from a single sample sequenced in a study of PD-1 blockade in mismatch repair-deficient tumors. Only in-frame clones appear in the TCRdb table, and some are missing; sequencing was by immunoSEQ multiplex PCR. The profile shows around 13,000 clones, 85% to 90% of them singletons. These receptors' targets are unknown. Noted time point: identical approximately eleven-day culture without peptide (control). The sample in question was cells cultured in vitro, obtained from a patient treated with pembrolizumab. The receptors come from an adult with mismatch repair-deficient cancer.

The V gene is TRBV5-1, the J gene TRBJ2-1; TRBD1 aligns across 7 bases. This CDR3 has 16 amino acids. Germline V gene sequence: CDR1 SGHRS, CDR2 YFSETQ. V dropped 0 bases and J dropped 0; count of bases not matched to a gene: 3. CDR3: CASSLEGAGSYNEQFF. CDR3 DNA sequence: TGCGCCAGCAGCTTGGAGGGGGCGGGCTCCTACAATGAGCAGTTCTTC.

Only a few counts were recorded for this clone. The rearrangement links TRBV28 to TRBJ2-1; D gene ambiguous. Germline lookup yields CDR1 MDHEN and CDR2 SYDVKM. With 10 bases removed from V and 4 bases from J, the gap between germline ends came to 11 bases. This CDR3 has 12 residues. The CDR3 coding sequence is TGTGCCACCCGCAAGGATTACAATGAGCAGTTCTTC. Protein sequence: CATRKDYNEQFF.

The chain joins TRBV10-1 to TRBJ2-5, with D perhaps matching TRBD2 (7 bases). Germline lookup yields CDR1 WNHNN and CDR2 SYGVQD (reference sequence). The CDR3 is made up of 16 amino acids. Trimming cost V 2 bases and J 1 base, with 14 bases left between them. The CDR3 nucleotides read TGCGCCAGCAGTGAGAGGGGGGGAGGGTTCCAAGAGACCCAGTACTTC. As protein: CASSERGGGFQETQYF.

This chain uses TRBV5-6 with TRBJ2-3; D gene unclear. Per germline, CDR1 SGHDT and CDR2 YYEEEE. Trimming took off 4 bases at V and 2 bases at J, with 11 bases between the two ends. The CDR3 loop spans 14 amino acids. CDR3 in amino acids: CASSGRRHTDTQYF. The CDR3 region has the DNA TGTGCCAGCAGCGGTCGTAGGCACACAGATACGCAGTATTTT.

The V and J genes are TRBV19 and TRBJ2-2; 9 nucleotides align to TRBD1. Germline CDR1 and CDR2: LNHDA and SQIVND (reference sequence). The CDR3 has 16 residues. V dropped 4 bases and J dropped 3; count of bases not matched to a gene: 6. CDR3 DNA: TGTGCCAGTAGTAAGAACAGGGGGCTAGACACCGGGGAGCTGTTTTTT. Translated: CASSKNRGLDTGELFF.

The gene calls are TRBV19 and TRBJ2-7, with unresolved D. V was shortened by 7 bases and J by 5 bases, with 33 bases between the two germline ends. This CDR3 is built from 19 residues. Germline V gene sequence: CDR1 LNHDA, CDR2 SQIVND (reference sequence). This chain's CDR3 is CASTIPGRMFGCYPNEQYF. The CDR3 coding sequence is TGTGCCAGTACCATCCCAGGACGGATGTTTGGATGTTACCCGAACGAGCAGTACTTC. Full variable domain (outside the CDR3, taken from reference TRBV19 and TRBJ2-7): DGGITQSPKYLFRKEGQNVTLSCEQNLNHDAMYWYRQDPGQGLRLIYYSQIVNDFQKGDIAEGYSVSREKKESFPLTVTSAQKNPTAFYLCASTIPGRMFGCYPNEQYFGPGTRLTVT.

The V gene is TRBV9, the J gene TRBJ2-2; D possibly matches TRBD1 or TRBD2 (5 bases each). The CDR3 totals 14 residues. Germline V gives CDR1 SGDLS, CDR2 YYNGEE. V lost 2 bases, J lost 4 bases, and 9 bases lay in between. CDR3 nucleotides: TGTGCCAGCAGCGTCGAAGGGACCACCGGGGAGCTGTTTTTT. Its protein is CASSVEGTTGELFF.

This clone was observed a handful of times. V and J are TRBV28 and TRBJ2-5; possibly TRBD2 for D (6 bases). Germline V lookup: CDR1 MDHEN, CDR2 SYDVKM. CDR3 size: 18 residues. V lost 5 bases and J lost 4, with 26 bases in between. The CDR3, as DNA: TGTGCCAGCAGTCCTAAACCCCAACGACTAGAACTTGGAGAGACCCAGTACTTC. Protein product: CASSPKPQRLELGETQYF. Drawing the rest from reference TRBV28 and TRBJ2-5, the complete variable domain is DVKVTQSSRYLVKRTGEKVFLECVQDMDHENMFWYRQDPGLGLRLIYFSYDVKMKEKGDIPEGYSVSREKKERFSLILESASTNQTSMYLCASSPKPQRLELGETQYFGPGTRLLVL.

The gene calls are TRBV5-5 and TRBJ2-3, with 7 nucleotides matching TRBD2. The germline V gene encodes CDR1 SGHKS and CDR2 YYEKEE (reference sequence). The CDR3 is 15 amino acids. V gave up 0 bases and J gave up 1 base; unmatched junction bases: 2. CDR3 sequence reads: CASSLVAGGTDTQYF. In DNA, the CDR3 is TGTGCCAGCAGCTTGGTGGCGGGAGGCACAGATACGCAGTATTTT.

The chain recombines TRBV7-2 with TRBJ2-7; D possibly uses TRBD1 or TRBD2 (5 bases each). This CDR3 is built from 12 residues. Germline CDR1 reads SGHTA; CDR2 reads FQGNSA. Trimming took 4 bases from V and 5 from J, leaving 9 bases between them. The chain's CDR3 is CASSWGSHEQYF. The CDR3, as DNA: TGTGCCAGCAGCTGGGGGTCCCACGAGCAGTACTTC.

This sequence joins TRBV27 and TRBJ2-2; 8 positions agree with TRBD1. V lost 5 bases and J lost 1; bases outside the gene matches: 12. This CDR3 comprises 18 residues. Per germline, CDR1 MNHEY and CDR2 SMNVEV (reference sequence). Written as DNA, the CDR3 is TGTGCCAGCAGTACCCCCCCCGGACAGGGAGTGAACACCGGGGAGCTGTTTTTT. Its translation is CASSTPPGQGVNTGELFF.

The CDR3 here is CASSQNLGRGGTNYGYTF. In DNA form, the CDR3 reads TGTGCCAGCAGCCAAAACCTCGGACGCGGGGGCACTAACTATGGCTACACCTTC. The chain joins TRBV4-2 to TRBJ1-2; TRBD1 might be the D (6 bases). Germline V gives CDR1 LGHNA, CDR2 YNFKEQ. This CDR3 is 18 amino acids long. V was clipped by 2 bases and J by 0 bases, with 19 bases between them.

The J gene is TRBJ2-3, the V gene TRBV27; D call uncertain. The V and J ends lost 2 bases and 0 bases respectively, with 9 bases between them. CDR3 size: 15 residues. The germline V gene encodes CDR1 MNHEY and CDR2 SMNVEV (reference sequence). DNA of the CDR3: TGTGCCAGCAGTTTAGCGATAACTAGCACAGATACGCAGTATTTT. The encoded protein is CASSLAITSTDTQYF.

This chain uses TRBV5-4 with TRBJ2-3; 8 bases fit TRBD1. Germline values: CDR1 SGHNT, CDR2 YYREEE (reference sequence). The CDR3 has 16 amino acids. Trimming removed 3 bases from V and 1 base from J; junction bases left unmatched: 7. In DNA, the CDR3 is TGTGCCAGCAGCTGGGGACAGGTAACTGGCACAGATACGCAGTATTTT. It specifies CASSWGQVTGTDTQYF.

The chain has TRBV2 and TRBJ2-7, with D uncertain. The V end was cut by 8 bases, the J end by 3 bases, with 11 bases between. CDR1 SNHLY and CDR2 FYNNEI come from the germline V gene. There are 12 residues in the CDR3. The CDR3 is CASLKASYEQYF. The CDR3 nucleotides are TGTGCCAGCCTCAAGGCGAGCTACGAGCAGTACTTC.

The chain carries TRBV6-6 and TRBJ2-7; 9 nucleotides agree with TRBD2. This CDR3 has 16 residues. The germline gives CDR1 MNHNY, CDR2 SVGAGI (reference sequence). V was clipped by 2 bases and J by 2 bases; unmatched bases: 7. The CDR3, as DNA: TGTGCCAGCAGTTACAAGAGCGGGAGGCACCCCTACGAGCAGTACTTC. Translated, it gives CASSYKSGRHPYEQYF.

This chain uses TRBV29-1 with TRBJ2-7; no reliable D call. Between the trimmed V and J ends, which lost 5 bases and 1 base, there was a span of 9 bases. The CDR3 totals 12 residues. Germline CDR1 and CDR2: SQVTM and ANQGSEA. The CDR3 DNA sequence: TGCAGCGTTCGTACAGTGTCCTACGAGCAGTACTTC. It encodes CSVRTVSYEQYF.

The V gene is TRBV27, the J gene TRBJ2-1; 7 bases align to TRBD2. Trimming removed 3 bases from V and 4 bases from J; junction bases left unmatched: 12. CDR1 MNHEY and CDR2 SMNVEV come from the germline V gene (reference sequence). The CDR3 is 17 amino acids. In nucleotides, the CDR3 is TGTGCCAGCAGTTTGGATCCAGCGGGAAGCTCTTACAATGAGCAGTTCTTC. Translation: CASSLDPAGSSYNEQFF.

This chain links TRBV18 with TRBJ2-7; TRBD2 matches 9 bases. The CDR3 loop spans 16 amino acids. J gave up 4 bases and V 0 bases, and 7 bases lay outside the gene matches. The germline CDR1 and CDR2 sequences are KGHSH and LQKENI. The CDR3 is CASSPPTREGPYEQYF. CDR3 sequence (DNA): TGTGCCAGCTCACCACCGACGCGGGAGGGCCCTTACGAGCAGTACTTC.

The chain links TRBV27 to TRBJ2-2, with a weak D call TRBD1 (5 bases). The CDR3 covers 16 residues. V lost 4 bases, J lost 6 bases, and 18 bases lay in between. Germline lookup yields CDR1 MNHEY and CDR2 SMNVEV (reference sequence). The CDR3 DNA reads as TGTGCCAGCAGTTCCCTTGGCAGGGATTTGGCCGGGGAGCTGTTTTTT. Its protein product is CASSSLGRDLAGELFF.

The J gene is TRBJ2-5, the V gene TRBV7-9, with 7 bases fitting TRBD1. CDR3 length: 14 residues. CDR1 is SEHNR, CDR2 FQNEAQ, per germline (reference sequence). V trimming: 4 bases; J trimming: 5 bases; junction bases outside the gene matches: 7. The CDR3 spells CASSSATTGETQYF. The CDR3 bases are TGTGCCAGCAGCTCAGCAACGACAGGGGAGACCCAGTACTTC.

This chain joins TRBV19 and TRBJ2-5, with 8 positions matching TRBD2. Germline V CDR1 and CDR2: LNHDA, SQIVND (reference sequence). The CDR3 consists of 15 residues. The V segment lost 5 bases and the J segment 0 bases; nucleotides outside the gene matches: 5. This CDR3 is CASSFSGNDQETQYF. In DNA, the CDR3 is TGTGCCAGTAGTTTTAGCGGGAATGACCAAGAGACCCAGTACTTC.

J is TRBJ1-3 and V is TRBV5-4; D unclear. Trimming pared 2 bases from V and 0 bases from J, leaving 12 bases between. Germline CDR1 reads SGHNT; CDR2 reads YYREEE (reference sequence). The CDR3 totals 16 residues. In nucleotides, the CDR3 is TGTGCCAGCAGCTTACCGGGAGCTTCCTCTGGAAACACCATATATTTT. Amino acid sequence: CASSLPGASSGNTIYF. The variable domain in full, with the rest retrieved from reference TRBV5-4 and TRBJ1-3, is ETGVTQSPTHLIKTRGQQVTLRCSSQSGHNTVSWYQQALGQGPQFIFQYYREEENGRGNFPPRFSGLQFPNYSSELNVNALELDDSALYLCASSLPGASSGNTIYFGEGSWLTVV.

The gene calls are TRBV2 and TRBJ1-2, with 7 nucleotides matching TRBD1. The CDR3 is 15 amino acids. The ends lost 2 bases at V and 2 bases at J; junction bases unmatched: 5. Germline V lookup: CDR1 SNHLY, CDR2 FYNNEI. CDR3 region: CASSETGAENYGYTF. The DNA for the CDR3 is TGTGCCAGCAGTGAAACAGGGGCAGAAAACTATGGCTACACCTTC. The full variable domain, rest sourced from reference TRBV2 and TRBJ1-2, is EPEVTQTPSHQVTQMGQEVILRCVPISNHLYFYWYRQILGQKVEFLVSFYNNEISEKSEIFDDQFSVERPDGSNFTLKIRSTKLEDSAMYFCASSETGAENYGYTFGSGTRLTVV.